This entry is about one T cell receptor beta chain. There is no known antigen for this receptor. Per-base qualities were not stored, and no clone one base away is much larger. Library preparation employed the immunoSEQ multiplex PCR assay. Held by TCRdb, this immuneACCESS table contains in-frame sequences only and omits some clones. Under half of the omission traces to an unresolved V gene where checked; the cause of the rest is unknown. This sample lists roughly 77,000 clones; more than 90% were detected once. The ten biggest clones cover around 2% of the sample. The CDR3 has 14 amino acids, counting the end cysteine and phenylalanine. Only the CDR3 DNA is retained, 42 bases long and in frame from the first base. Trimming takes 0 bases from V and 4 bases from J, and the germline ends sit 7 bases apart. CDR1 and CDR2 (SGHDT, YYEEEE) derive from the germline V gene. This sample is drawn from a study of T cell changes during pregnancy in multiple sclerosis (dated 2019 in TCRdb). Background on the whole study: The study examined how the T cell repertoire changed over the course of pregnancy in women with multiple sclerosis.

The TCR comes from a female donor with multiple sclerosis, enrolled in a pregnancy study. The V and J segments used are TRBV5-6 and TRBJ2-2; a tentative D match to TRBD1 spans 5 bases. The specimen was peripheral blood, collected in the second trimester of pregnancy. The CDR3 sequence is CASSLVGATGELFF. The bases read TGTGCCAGCAGCTTGGTAGGGGCCACCGGGGAGCTGTTTTTT.